A single T cell receptor beta chain is shown here with its context. Antigen: not known. Trimming removed 4 bases from V and 1 base from J; junction bases left unmatched: 7. CDR1 is MDHEN and CDR2 is SYDVKM in the germline V gene. The CDR3 has 15 amino acids. Naive CD8 cells comprised CD45RO-negative, CCR7-positively selected cells, excluding terminally differentiated effector memory CD45RA+ cells. This specimen comes from a study of shared clonotypes between healthy human individuals. Whole-study results and caveats: All-four-donor shared clonotypes had higher generation probabilities than non-shared clonotypes did. Estimated richness values were generally larger in naive subsets than in memory subsets. Donors were few, which limited the genetic and exposure-history diversity represented.

The repertoire was sequenced with immunoSEQ multiplex PCR; TCRdb's copy has only in-frame clones and lacks some. The repertoire consists of some 2 million clones, with around 96% occurring once and the leading ten covering 0.85% to 1.3%. The chain uses TRBV28 and TRBJ2-7; 7 bases align to TRBD2. The sample taken for sequencing was naive CD8+ T cells sorted from blood. This sequence originates from a man in his late teens or twenties in good health. The CDR3, as DNA: TGTGCCAGCAGTTCTCTCCGGGAGGAATCCTACGAGCAGTACTTC. As protein: CASSSLREESYEQYF.